This TCR beta chain is from a study of sequential checkpoint blockade in melanoma. On the study more broadly: First-line arms were nivolumab then ipilimumab, or the reverse, randomized 1:1. Each arm's sequence ended with maintenance nivolumab.

Documented treatment: randomized to nivolumab then ipilimumab (arm A) or the reverse (arm B). Patients had received no earlier DNA-damaging chemotherapy. Live CD3+CD8+ CD19− CD56− cells were sorted from PBMCs. Repertoires were generated with immunoSEQ multiplex PCR, while TCRdb's copy carries only in-frame clones and drops some. Of 20,000 to 25,000 clones detected, around 80% appear once; the ten largest clones hold approximately 10%. This CDR3 has 18 amino acids. From germline, CDR1 is LGHNA and CDR2 YNFKEQ. V shed 2 bases and J 3 bases; nucleotides not matched to a gene: 11. The source is a human donor with melanoma. This chain joins TRBV4-2 and TRBJ2-2; the match to TRBD2 covers 8 bases. Sequences were derived from CD8+ T cells sorted from blood (inferred from file names), sampled from a patient given nivolumab and ipilimumab in sequence. This CDR3 is CASSQSPSGSQYTGELFF. DNA for the CDR3: TGTGCCAGCAGCCAAAGTCCCAGCGGGAGTCAATACACCGGGGAGCTGTTTTTT.